This TCR beta chain appears in the sequencing data of a study of T cells in Graves' hyperthyroidism and ophthalmopathy (dated by TCRdb to the late 2010s). Some background on the complete study: Peripheral blood samples were taken at the time of initial diagnosis, prior to any treatment. To identify TCR V-J signatures that set the groups apart, the researchers used a discovery cohort of about a hundred patients, made up of about 44 with Graves' ophthalmopathy and some 55 with stable Graves' hyperthyroidism. Prospective prediction of ophthalmopathy was tested in an independent validation cohort of 18 to 20 hyperthyroidism patients and 15 to 17 patients who later progressed to ophthalmopathy. The 75 to 100 discovery patients were divided at random into training and test sets in a 7:3 ratio. In addition, the study compared T-cell repertoires in thyroid tissue and in blood from roughly 6 Graves' hyperthyroidism patients. Following sampling, methimazole starting at 30 mg daily was given to hyperthyroidism patients, and high-dose intravenous methylprednisolone was given to ophthalmopathy patients. According to the paper, TCR Vbeta CDR3 sequencing was carried out on more than 120 peripheral blood samples, which came from over 40 ophthalmopathy, roughly 75 hyperthyroidism and about 17 progressor patients.

CDR1 and CDR2, looked up from the germline V gene, are MGHRA and YSYEKL. The CDR3 goes from the cysteine to the phenylalanine over 14 residues. The entry retains the CDR3 DNA only, 42 bases that are in frame from base 1. V is reduced by 5 bases and J by 4 bases, leaving a spacing of 12 bases between them. In the ophthalmopathy patients, disease was moderately to severely active, with a Clinical Activity Score of 3 or more, a NOSPECS grade of 4 or more, and a duration of less than 3 months. Patients with uncontrolled infections, other autoimmune diseases, pregnancy or lactation were excluded. Diagnoses relied on clinical symptoms, serum thyroxine and TRAb, thyroid ultrasound and orbital computed tomography. PBMCs were isolated from approximately 10 ml of fresh peripheral blood by Ficoll-Paque density gradient centrifugation. Total RNA was extracted with Trizol reagent, and quality was checked on an Agilent 2100 Bioanalyzer.

This clonotype was counted a few times. Its antigen remains undetermined. The input lacks base qualities; no much larger clone sits a single base away. TCR beta CDR3 regions were amplified from RNA transcripts. For the first round of RT-PCR on the TCR CDR3, the HTBI primer set was used together with the Qiagen OneStep RT-PCR kit. The libraries were constructed in a second round of multiplex PCR and then size-selected and purified. Libraries were sequenced paired-end with 100 bp reads on an Illumina HiSeq2000. The authors processed their data as follows. SOAPnuke was used to process the raw data, throwing out any read that contained adapters or uncalled bases, had a mean Phred below 15, or lacked an exact constant-primer or identifier match. COPE v1.2.5 was used to merge high-quality paired reads, and clonotypes were defined as unique nucleotide sequences. MiTCR v1.1 was used to align the clonotypes against IMGT TRBV, TRBD and TRBJ reference segments. The analysis included only V-J combinations with a frequency above 0.0001, which together covered around 99% of the repertoires. The TCS score was defined as F50 (clonal expansion) divided by E x V (chaos), with BLOSUM62-based TCRdist calculated between CDR3 peptides within each V-J. Welch's t-statistics and random forest reduced fewer than 600 V-J features to roughly 13, which were used in a naive Bayes classifier (R e1071). TCRdb trimmed the raw reads at Q25, called clones with MiXCR and kept productive beta chains. All rows with the same CDR3 protein become a single entry with the most common DNA and genes. The V and J calls follow TCRdb's processing rather than the paper's. Present in this sample are 500,000 to 650,000 distinct CDR3 sequences, over 15% of which were seen just once. The ten biggest clones cover roughly 15% of the sample.

What the study reported, not specific to this receptor: No statistical method was used to set the sample size in advance, and investigators knew the group allocation. A 13 V-J signature model separated ophthalmopathy from stable hyperthyroidism, with roughly 88% sensitivity and 81.08% specificity in cross-validation and 80%/75% in testing. In validation, the model predicted progression to ophthalmopathy a median of about 5.9 months before onset, with approximately 71% sensitivity and almost 75% specificity. Most expanded thyroid clonotypes (frequency above 0.001) were also detected in blood, suggesting blood repertoires may reflect thyroid immune responses.

The material sequenced was blood. Rearrangement joined TRBV4-1 to TRBJ2-1; there is no confident call for the D gene. This sequence was found in a woman aged 18-30 years with Graves' ophthalmopathy. DNA sequence: TGCGCCAGCAGCTCAGCCGCGTCTTACAATGAGCAGTTCTTC. This gives the protein CASSSAASYNEQFF.